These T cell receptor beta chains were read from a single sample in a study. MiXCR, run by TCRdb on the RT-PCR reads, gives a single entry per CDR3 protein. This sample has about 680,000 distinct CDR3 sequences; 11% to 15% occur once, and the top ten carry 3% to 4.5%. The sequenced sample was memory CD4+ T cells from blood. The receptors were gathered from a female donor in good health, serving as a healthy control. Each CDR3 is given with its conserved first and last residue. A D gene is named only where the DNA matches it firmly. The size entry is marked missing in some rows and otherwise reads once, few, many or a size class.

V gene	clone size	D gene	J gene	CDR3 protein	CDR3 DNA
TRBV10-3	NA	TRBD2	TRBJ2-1	CAIKGTSGSYNEQFF	TGTGCCATCAAAGGGACTAGCGGATCCTACAATGAGCAGTTCTTC
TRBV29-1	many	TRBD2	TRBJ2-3	CSVEMGGESPTF	TGCAGCGTTGAAATGGGGGGGGAAAGCCCTACTTTT
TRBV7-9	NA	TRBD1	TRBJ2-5	CASSLDGTGKETQYF	TGTGCCAGCAGCTTAGACGGGACAGGGAAAGAGACCCAGTACTTC
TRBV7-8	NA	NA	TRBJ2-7	CASSLSSPIYEQYF	TGTGCCAGCAGCTTATCCAGCCCGATCTACGAGCAGTACTTC
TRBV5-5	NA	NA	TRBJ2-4	CASSLGIGGGLAKNIQYF	TGTGCCAGCAGCTTAGGTATAGGTGGGGGGCTAGCCAAAAACATTCAGTACTTC
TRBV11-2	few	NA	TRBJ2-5	CASSLGFRGHQETQYF	TGTGCCAGCAGCTTAGGTTTTCGGGGACACCAAGAGACCCAGTACTTC
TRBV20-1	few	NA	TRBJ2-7	CSAGGAWGSYEQYF	TGCAGTGCTGGGGGGGCATGGGGGTCCTACGAGCAGTACTTC
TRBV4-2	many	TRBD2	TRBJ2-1	CASSQGGSGKNEQFF	TGTGCCAGCAGCCAAGGAGGTAGCGGGAAGAATGAGCAGTTCTTC
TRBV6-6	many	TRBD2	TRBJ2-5	CASRPLAGGPSETQYF	TGTGCCAGCAGACCCCTAGCGGGAGGGCCCTCGGAGACCCAGTACTTC
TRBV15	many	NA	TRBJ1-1	CATSRGTEAFF	TGTGCCACCAGCAGGGGCACTGAAGCTTTCTTT
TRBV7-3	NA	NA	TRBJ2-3	CASSLDPPSAGGTDTQYF	TGTGCCAGCAGCTTGGACCCGCCTAGTGCAGGGGGGACAGATACGCAGTATTTT